This is a list of T cell receptor beta chains from one sample in a study of blood T cell repertoires in COVID-19. Generated by immunoSEQ multiplex PCR, the TCRdb table keeps only in-frame clones and is missing some. The sample carries approximately 320,000 clones, roughly 87% recorded once. The source material was PBMCs or T cells enriched from blood (not recorded which). Source of these receptors: a woman in her late teens or twenties who had recovered from COVID-19. The CDR3 runs from the conserved cysteine through the conserved F or W. The order of the fields is clone size, J gene, D gene, V gene, CDR3 DNA, CDR3 protein. A D gene is named only where the DNA matches it firmly. The size of a clone is reported for some rows only, either as once, few or many, or as a class for expanded clones.

>-|TRBJ2-7|TRBD1|TRBV19
TGTGCCACCCAACGCCCAGGGGGTGACTACGAGCAGTACTTC
CATQRPGGDYEQYF
>-|TRBJ2-7|TRBD2|TRBV5-5
TGTGCCAGCAGCTTGGAGGGACTAGCGGGAGATTACGAGCAGTACTTC
CASSLEGLAGDYEQYF
>-|TRBJ2-7|TRBD1|TRBV28
TGTGCCAGCAGACCCGAGCTAACAGGGGCCTACGAGCAGTACTTC
CASRPELTGAYEQYF
>-|TRBJ1-1|TRBD1|TRBV6-5
TGTGCCAGCAGCCGCGACAGGGTGAGGGACACTGAAGCTTTCTTT
CASSRDRVRDTEAFF
>-|TRBJ1-3|TRBD1|TRBV18
TGTGCCAGCTCGTACGGACAGGTCTCTGGAAACACCATATATTTT
CASSYGQVSGNTIYF
>-|TRBJ2-5|-|TRBV7-9
TGTGCCAGCAGCTTAGGAACTGGACTGCTTCAAGAGACCCAGTACTTC
CASSLGTGLLQETQYF
>-|TRBJ2-7|-|TRBV6-6
TGTGCCAGCAGTTACGGGGGACACCCACCGGGCGAGCAGTACTTC
CASSYGGHPPGEQYF
>-|TRBJ2-7|-|TRBV7-3
TGTGCCAGCAGCCTACAGCGGGTAGGGTCCTACGAGCAGTACTTC
CASSLQRVGSYEQYF
>once|TRBJ1-4|TRBD1|TRBV19
TGTGCCAGTAGCGACAGGGGACGTGAAAAACTGTTTTTT
CASSDRGREKLFF
>-|TRBJ1-1|-|TRBV3-1/TRBV3-2
TGTGCCAGCACTCGCGGCGGATACACTGAAGCTTTCTTT
CASTRGGYTEAFF
>-|TRBJ2-5|TRBD1|TRBV5-8
TGTGCCAGCAGCTTCGGACAGGGCGGAGAGACCCAGTACTTC
CASSFGQGGETQYF
>once|TRBJ2-2|TRBD2|TRBV5-1
TGCGCCAGCAGCTCTCGGACTAGCGGGAGGAAACCCCCCAACACCGGGGAGCTGTTTTTT
CASSSRTSGRKPPNTGELFF
>-|TRBJ1-1|TRBD1|TRBV28
TGTGCCAGCACCGGTCAGGGGGGATCTGAAGCTTTCTTT
CASTGQGGSEAFF
>-|TRBJ1-4|-|TRBV2
TGTGCCAGTTCACAGGAGGGGGAAAAACTGTTTTTT
CASSQEGEKLFF
>-|TRBJ1-3|TRBD1|TRBV4-1
TGCGCCAGCAGCCAAGATTCAGGGACAGCTGGAAACACCATATATTTT
CASSQDSGTAGNTIYF
>once|TRBJ2-7|TRBD2|TRBV14
TGTGCCAGCAGCCGTTTAGCTGGGGGGGGCTACGAGCAGTACTTC
CASSRLAGGGYEQYF
>-|TRBJ2-5|-|TRBV28
TGTGCCAGCAGGATCTCCGGGGGCCAAGAGACCCAGTACTTC
CASRISGGQETQYF
>-|TRBJ2-3|TRBD2|TRBV10-3
TGTGCCATCAGTGTCGAGCGGGGAGTTGAAGATACGCAGTATTTT
CAISVERGVEDTQYF
>-|TRBJ2-6|-|TRBV7-3
TGTGCCAGCAGCACTTCTGGGGCCAACGTCCTGACTTTC
CASSTSGANVLTF
>-|TRBJ1-5|-|TRBV19
TGTGCCAGTAGTTTCCAGTCCAATCAGCCCCAGCATTTT
CASSFQSNQPQHF
>-|TRBJ2-7|TRBD2|TRBV3-1/TRBV3-2
TGTGCCAGCAGCCAAGATCTTGTAGCGGGAACCGACGAGCAGTACTTC
CASSQDLVAGTDEQYF
>-|TRBJ1-3|TRBD1|TRBV7-2
TGTGCCAGCAGCTTATACGGACAGGGTAGTCTTTATTTT
CASSLYGQGSLYF
>-|TRBJ1-2|-|TRBV28
TGTGCCAGCAGTTTGGGGGGGCCTAACTATGGCTACACCTTC
CASSLGGPNYGYTF
>-|TRBJ1-1|TRBD1|TRBV7-3
TGTGCCAGCAGCTTAAACAGGGGGGTTGGTGAAGCTTTCTTT
CASSLNRGVGEAFF
>-|TRBJ1-2|-|TRBV6-5
TGTGCCAGCACCCGGGGGAACCTCTTTTTCGGCTACACCTTC
CASTRGNLFFGYTF
>few|TRBJ1-2|TRBD1|TRBV6-5
TGTGCCAGCAGTTCTTACAGGGGCTATGGCTACACCTTC
CASSSYRGYGYTF
>-|TRBJ1-1|-|TRBV7-3
TGTGCCAGCAGCTTAGATGGGGCGAGGGCTTTCTTT
CASSLDGARAFF
>-|TRBJ1-1|-|TRBV9
TGTGCCAGCAGCCAGAGGGAGGGAGGAGAAGCTTTCTTT
CASSQREGGEAFF
>-|TRBJ2-7|-|TRBV27
TGTGCCAGCAGTCCACTCGAGCGCACAGGGAGAGGAGGCGAGCAGTACTTC
CASSPLERTGRGGEQYF
>-|TRBJ2-1|TRBD2|TRBV27
TGTGCCAGCAGCCGCGGGACTAGTATCTCCAATGAGCAGTTCTTC
CASSRGTSISNEQFF
>-|TRBJ1-1|TRBD1|TRBV7-2
TGTGCCAGCAGCCCACAGGGGGAGAGAACTGAAGCTTTCTTT
CASSPQGERTEAFF
>-|TRBJ1-6|-|TRBV30
TGTGCCTGGAGCCGGAGGGAATCACCCCTCCACTTT
CAWSRRESPLHF
>few|TRBJ2-7|-|TRBV3-1/TRBV3-2
TGTGCCAGCAGCCAGACAGGACCCTACGAGCAGTACTTC
CASSQTGPYEQYF
>once|TRBJ2-1|TRBD2|TRBV7-8
TGTGCCAGCAGCCCGATCGGGGGGGTAAATGAGCAGTTCTTC
CASSPIGGVNEQFF
>-|TRBJ1-1|-|TRBV28
TGTGCCAGCAGTTTTAACGTGTACAGGGCGAACACTGAAGCTTTCTTT
CASSFNVYRANTEAFF
>-|TRBJ2-7|TRBD1|TRBV7-3
TGTGCCAGCAGCCGACAGGGCGGTGACGAGCAGTACTTC
CASSRQGGDEQYF
>few|TRBJ1-2|TRBD1|TRBV28
TGTGCCAGCAGTCAGGGGGCGGGCTATGGCTACACCTTC
CASSQGAGYGYTF
>-|TRBJ2-7|TRBD1|TRBV7-3
TGTGCCAGCAGCTTAAGACAGGGTGGTTACTACGAGCAGTACTTC
CASSLRQGGYYEQYF
>-|TRBJ2-1|TRBD1|TRBV4-3
TGCGCCAGCAGCCAGCACCGGGACAGGGGGCTGTACAATGAGCAGTTCTTC
CASSQHRDRGLYNEQFF
>-|TRBJ1-4|TRBD1|TRBV7-8
TGTGCCAGCAGCCCCGGGACAGGGATCTCTACAACTAATGAAAAACTGTTTTTT
CASSPGTGISTTNEKLFF
>many|TRBJ2-1|TRBD2|TRBV6-2/TRBV6-3
TGTGCCAGCAGTTTGGACGGGACTAGCGGCCGTGAGCAGTTCTTC
CASSLDGTSGREQFF
>-|TRBJ2-5|TRBD2|TRBV7-2
TGTGCCAGCAGCTTAGCGGCTACTAGCGGGCAAGAGACCCAGTACTTC
CASSLAATSGQETQYF